Presented here are 8 T cell receptor beta chains from one specimen sequenced in a study of Graves' ophthalmopathy and Graves' hyperthyroidism. The study amplified TCR beta CDR3 regions using RNA transcripts. Second-round multiplex PCR came after first-round RT-PCR with HTBI primers. TCRdb re-derived calls from the multiplex PCR reads in MiXCR, one entry per CDR3 protein. This sample carries almost 400,000 distinct CDR3 sequences, 18% of them seen once, and the ten largest clones take about 1.4%. The specimen sequenced was peripheral blood. The receptors stem from a woman between 18 and 29 years old with Graves' ophthalmopathy.

This clonotype was picked up many times. This sequence joins TRBV28 and TRBJ1-5; maybe TRBD1 (5 bases). The CDR3 sequence is 17 residues long. Trimming cost V 5 bases and J 0 bases, with 17 bases left between them. In germline, CDR1 is MDHEN, CDR2 SYDVKM. The CDR3 region has the DNA TGTGCCAGCAGTCCCCGGGGACGGGGGAATAGCAATCAGCCCCAGCATTTT. Encoded protein: CASSPRGRGNSNQPQHF. Complete variable domain (other parts from reference TRBV28 and TRBJ1-5): DVKVTQSSRYLVKRTGEKVFLECVQDMDHENMFWYRQDPGLGLRLIYFSYDVKMKEKGDIPEGYSVSREKKERFSLILESASTNQTSMYLCASSPRGRGNSNQPQHFGDGTRLSIL.

This clonotype was counted many times. The gene calls are TRBV2 and TRBJ2-4; TRBD1 matches at 9 bases. V lost 8 bases, J lost 2 bases, and 7 bases stayed unmatched. Germline assignment: CDR1 SNHLY and CDR2 FYNNEI. CDR3 length equals 15 residues. CDR3 DNA: TGTGCCAGCGGGGGACAGGGTAGTACCAAAAACATTCAGTACTTC. The encoded protein is CASGGQGSTKNIQYF.

This clonotype was detected ten times or more. In nucleotides, the CDR3 is TGTGCCAGCAGTCGTGGACTAGCGGGAGCCGGGGAGACCCAGTACTTC. Its protein is CASSRGLAGAGETQYF. V usage is TRBV6-1 and J usage is TRBJ2-5; 13 bases align to TRBD2. CDR1 and CDR2 from the germline V gene are MNHNS and SASEGT. After removal of 5 bases from V and 5 bases from J, the junction contained 8 bases not matched to a gene. The CDR3 is 16 amino acids.

This clonotype was recorded once. A single base separates this from a much larger clone, so it may be a read error. This rearrangement joins TRBV16 to TRBJ1-2; D is ambiguous. The CDR3 totals 18 residues. In germline, CDR1 is KGHSY, CDR2 FQNENV. Trimming removed 2 bases from V and 5 bases from J, with 24 bases in between. The CDR3 DNA follows: TGTGCCAGCAGCCAAAAACCCAAGGAGGGCCCAAGAAAATATGGCTACACCTTC. This codes for CASSQKPKEGPRKYGYTF. Full variable domain (outside the CDR3, taken from reference TRBV16 and TRBJ1-2): GEEVAQTPKHLVRGEGQKAKLYCAPIKGHSYVFWYQQVLKNEFKFLISFQNENVFDETGMPKERFSAKCLPNSPCSLEIQATKLEDSAVYFCASSQKPKEGPRKYGYTFGSGTRLTVV.

At least ten counts were recorded for this clonotype. One base away lies a much larger clone, so this may be a sequencing read error. The chain has TRBV20-1 and TRBJ1-5; 11 bases line up with TRBD1. From germline, CDR1 is DFQATT and CDR2 SNEGSKA (reference sequence). This CDR3 has 15 residues. The CDR3 is CRASEPGQGDQPQHF. In DNA form, the CDR3 reads TGCAGGGCTAGCGAGCCGGGACAGGGGGATCAGCCCCAGCATTTT.

The V gene is TRBV29-1, the J gene TRBJ2-7; 10 bases map to TRBD2. The germline CDR1 and CDR2 sequences are SQVTM and ANQGSEA. CDR3 size: 17 residues. Trimming took 1 base from V and 4 from J; bases not matched to a gene: 13. For the CDR3, the DNA is TGCAGCGTTGAAGTCGCGCTAGCGGGAGTGGTTACATACGAGCAGTACTTC. This encodes CSVEVALAGVVTYEQYF.

This clonotype was detected many times. The chain joins TRBV10-3 to TRBJ1-1, with a tentative D call TRBD1 (5 bases). This CDR3 has 15 amino acids. CDR1 is ENHRY and CDR2 is SYGVKD in the germline V gene. V was pared by 3 bases and J by 0 bases, with 11 bases between. The CDR3, as DNA: TGTGCCATCAGTGACTCCGGGACGGTGAACACTGAAGCTTTCTTT. Translated, it gives CAISDSGTVNTEAFF.

The chain employs TRBV28 and TRBJ1-2; D is unresolved. Germline CDR1 is MDHEN and CDR2 is SYDVKM. Trimming stripped 6 bases from V and 3 bases from J, with 8 bases between. There are 12 residues in the CDR3. The CDR3 DNA reads TGTGCCAGCAGGGCGGGTGACTATGGCTACACCTTC. Translated, it gives CASRAGDYGYTF.